The 26 T cell receptor beta chains below come from one sample, sequenced in a study of hypomethylating agent response in myelodysplastic syndrome. The assay was immunoSEQ multiplex PCR, and TCRdb's table has in-frame clones only and misses some. The table shows over 3,500 clones, with roughly 84% occurring only once. The sample was bone marrow, taken before or after starting hypomethylating agent treatment for myelodysplastic syndrome (not recorded which). Source of these receptors: a human donor with myelodysplastic syndrome.

The chain has TRBV19 and TRBJ1-1, with D possibly TRBD1 on 5 matching bases. The CDR3 spans 13 residues. The V gene's germline CDR1 is LNHDA and CDR2 SQIVND (reference sequence). Trimming left V 1 base short and J 4 bases short, with 7 bases between. CDR3 DNA: TGTGCCAGTAGTATAGGAGGGACCACTGAAGCTTTCTTT. This encodes CASSIGGTTEAFF.

V usage is TRBV5-6 and J usage is TRBJ2-4; 7 positions match TRBD2. Germline V gene lookup returns CDR1 SGHDT and CDR2 YYEEEE. V gave up 4 bases and J gave up 0 bases; unmatched junction bases: 13. The CDR3 covers 18 residues. The CDR3 loop reads CASSLFGGSGLAKNIQYF. CDR3 DNA sequence: TGTGCCAGCAGCCTTTTCGGGGGGTCCGGGCTAGCCAAAAACATTCAGTACTTC.

The sample holds one count of this clone. The genes are TRBV6-6 and TRBJ2-7; tentative D call: TRBD1 (6 bases). V was clipped by 2 bases and J by 1 base, with 15 bases between them. There are 16 residues in the CDR3. Germline V CDR1 and CDR2: MNHNY, SVGAGI (reference sequence). CDR3 nucleotides: TGTGCCAGCAGTTACATTTTTGAGGGGACATCCTACGAGCAGTACTTC. As protein: CASSYIFEGTSYEQYF.

The chain uses TRBV29-1 and TRBJ1-4; D is undetermined. V was clipped by 7 bases and J by 7 bases, with 16 bases between them. This CDR3 is built from 13 residues. CDR1 is SQVTM and CDR2 is ANQGSEA in the germline V gene. CDR3 amino acids: CSAQEVSGEKLFF. The CDR3 DNA sequence: TGCAGCGCCCAGGAGGTTAGCGGTGAAAAACTGTTTTTT.

This clone turned up a few times. The chain has TRBV5-6 and TRBJ2-4; D not certain. This CDR3 comprises 11 residues. V was trimmed by 0 bases and J by 8 bases, leaving 3 bases between them. The germline V gene has CDR1 SGHDT and CDR2 YYEEEE. CDR3 amino acids: CASSLEDIQYF. In DNA form, the CDR3 reads TGTGCCAGCAGCTTGGAGGACATTCAGTACTTC. Full variable domain (rest looked up from reference TRBV5-6 and TRBJ2-4): DAGVTQSPTHLIKTRGQQVTLRCSPKSGHDTVSWYQQALGQGPQFIFQYYEEEERQRGNFPDRFSGHQFPNYSSELNVNALLLGDSALYLCASSLEDIQYFGAGTRLSVL.

This chain connects TRBV6-4 to TRBJ2-7; possible D gene TRBD1, 6 bases. The V and J ends lost 11 bases and 7 bases respectively, with 27 bases between them. CDR1 is MRHNA and CDR2 is SNTAGT in the germline V gene. The CDR3 is 15 amino acids. The CDR3 coding sequence is TGTGCCTCCAACGTTCGGGACACCCGATGGGAAGAGCAGTACTTC. It encodes CASNVRDTRWEEQYF.

The chain carries TRBV5-6 and TRBJ2-5; 9 bases line up with TRBD2. The V gene end was trimmed by 4 bases and the J gene end by 5 bases; junction bases not matched to a gene: 3. The CDR3 runs to 13 residues. Germline V CDR1 and CDR2: SGHDT, YYEEEE. The CDR3 nucleotides read TGTGCCAGCAGCCCGGCGGGAGGGGAGACCCAGTACTTC. This codes for CASSPAGGETQYF.

The chain uses TRBV5-1 and TRBJ2-5; D might be TRBD2 (5 bases). The CDR3 spans 16 residues. Germline CDR1 reads SGHRS; CDR2 reads YFSETQ. V lost 1 base, J lost 4 bases, and 17 bases lay in between. CDR3: CASSLLASSQGETQYF. The DNA of the CDR3 is TGCGCCAGCAGCTTGTTGGCTAGCTCGCAAGGAGAGACCCAGTACTTC.

CDR3 amino acids: CASSLELQGALYGYTF. The CDR3 region has the DNA TGTGCCAGCAGCTTGGAGTTACAGGGGGCATTATATGGCTACACCTTC. V and J are TRBV5-6 and TRBJ1-2, with TRBD1 identical over 9 bases. The CDR3 extends over 16 amino acids. The trim removed 0 bases at V and 5 bases at J, leaving 8 bases unmatched. Germline V gene lookup returns CDR1 SGHDT and CDR2 YYEEEE.

The chain recombines TRBV6-1 with TRBJ1-3; 7 bases are a match to TRBD1. V dropped 10 bases and J dropped 4; count of bases not matched to a gene: 13. Germline values: CDR1 MNHNS, CDR2 SASEGT. The CDR3 runs 15 residues. CDR3 sequence: CATNAGRGQGNTIYF. DNA for the CDR3: TGTGCCACCAACGCCGGTAGGGGGCAAGGAAACACCATATATTTT.

The chain combines TRBV19 with TRBJ2-7, with a weak D call TRBD1 (6 bases). The CDR3 runs to 14 residues. CDR1 is LNHDA, CDR2 SQIVND, per germline (reference sequence). Trimming stripped 7 bases from V and 7 bases from J, with 20 bases between. CDR3 DNA: TGTGCCAGTAAGATCAGGGGTATCTCGGGGGAGCAGTACTTC. Translated: CASKIRGISGEQYF.

The rearrangement joins TRBV19 to TRBJ2-7; no definite D call. V was cut by 5 bases and J by 3 bases, with 11 bases left in between. Per the germline V gene, CDR1 is LNHDA and CDR2 is SQIVND (reference sequence). The CDR3 has 13 amino acids. The CDR3 region has the DNA TGTGCCAGTAGTCGATTGCAGGACTACGAGCAGTACTTC. This gives the protein CASSRLQDYEQYF.

This chain uses TRBV5-1 with TRBJ2-1, with 12 bases aligning to TRBD2. V was clipped by 4 bases and J by 7 bases; unmatched bases: 18. CDR3 length: 19 amino acids. CDR1 and CDR2 from the germline V gene are SGHRS and YFSETQ. The CDR3 loop reads CASSRTASGGARTLNEQFF. Written as DNA, the CDR3 is TGCGCCAGCAGCCGGACGGCTAGCGGGGGGGCCAGGACCCTTAATGAGCAGTTCTTC. Complete variable domain (other parts from reference TRBV5-1 and TRBJ2-1): KAGVTQTPRYLIKTRGQQVTLSCSPISGHRSVSWYQQTPGQGLQFLFEYFSETQRNKGNFPGRFSGRQFSNSRSEMNVSTLELGDSALYLCASSRTASGGARTLNEQFFGPGTRLTVL.

V usage is TRBV7-3 and J usage is TRBJ1-2; D not certain. Germline V CDR1 and CDR2: SGHTA, FQGTGA. This CDR3 has 14 amino acids. V was trimmed by 6 bases and J by 6 bases, leaving 17 bases between them. The CDR3 here is CASSPTVSKDGYTF. In nucleotides, the CDR3 is TGTGCCAGCAGTCCCACAGTGTCAAAGGATGGCTACACCTTC.

CDR3 protein: CASSSPTAYKNIQYF. The CDR3 DNA reads as TGTGCCAGCAGCTCTCCGACAGCTTACAAAAACATTCAGTACTTC. This chain connects TRBV7-9 to TRBJ2-4; weak D call: TRBD1 (5 bases). The germline V gene encodes CDR1 SEHNR and CDR2 FQNEAQ (reference sequence). The V gene lost 4 bases and the J gene lost 3 bases, with 13 bases spanning the gap. The CDR3 is made up of 15 amino acids.

This clone has only one observation. The chain uses TRBV6-5 and TRBJ2-7; TRBD1 is a possible D gene (6 bases). Germline assignment: CDR1 MNHEY and CDR2 SVGAGI. This CDR3 contains 15 residues. V lost 8 bases and J 0 bases, leaving 17 bases between the germline ends. The CDR3: CASAMGHLRSYEQYF. CDR3 in DNA: TGTGCCAGCGCCATGGGACATCTTCGCTCCTACGAGCAGTACTTC.

The chain employs TRBV7-9 and TRBJ2-1; TRBD2 is a possible D gene (5 bases). The CDR3 is 16 residues long. V lost 1 base to trimming and J lost 0 bases, with 10 bases between them. Germline V CDR1 and CDR2: SEHNR, FQNEAQ (reference sequence). The CDR3 here is CASSLEGGYSYNEQFF. CDR3 DNA sequence: TGTGCCAGCAGCTTAGAAGGCGGGTACTCCTACAATGAGCAGTTCTTC.

The chain combines TRBV7-6 with TRBJ1-3, with D tentatively TRBD1 (5 bases). From germline, CDR1 is SGHVS and CDR2 FNYEAQ. The V gene lost 1 base and the J gene lost 2 bases, with 9 bases spanning the gap. The CDR3 is 15 amino acids. Written as DNA, the CDR3 is TGTGCCAGCAGCTTAGACCAGGGCACTGGAAACACCATATATTTT. Its protein is CASSLDQGTGNTIYF.

The J gene is TRBJ2-7, the V gene TRBV7-9; D call uncertain. With 1 base removed from V and 3 bases from J, the gap between germline ends came to 19 bases. Per germline, CDR1 SEHNR and CDR2 FQNEAQ (reference sequence). The CDR3 totals 17 residues. The CDR3 DNA sequence: TGTGCCAGCAGCTTAGTGTCTTTTGGGAACCAGTTCTACGAGCAGTACTTC. This encodes CASSLVSFGNQFYEQYF.

This chain uses TRBV6-1 with TRBJ2-7; TRBD2 agrees at 10 bases. Unmatched junction bases numbered 7, after V lost 5 bases and J lost 3 bases. Germline CDR1 reads MNHNS; CDR2 reads SASEGT. CDR3 length: 15 residues. The CDR3 DNA sequence: TGTGCCAGCAGTCGGCCAGCGGGAGGGAACTACGAGCAGTACTTC. This gives the protein CASSRPAGGNYEQYF.

This clone has more than one count but fewer than ten. The gene calls are TRBV4-1 and TRBJ2-3; TRBD2 aligns across 7 bases. The CDR3 is 16 residues long. Trimming removed 1 base from V and 2 bases from J; junction bases left unmatched: 6. Germline loops: CDR1 MGHRA, CDR2 YSYEKL. For the CDR3, the DNA is TGCGCCAGCAGCCAAGGGCCTAGCGGCTACACAGATACGCAGTATTTT. Translation: CASSQGPSGYTDTQYF.

The V gene is TRBV19, the J gene TRBJ2-7; 10 bases are a match to TRBD1. The J segment lost 2 bases and the V segment lost 6 bases, leaving 4 bases of the junction unmatched. Germline loops: CDR1 LNHDA, CDR2 SQIVND (reference sequence). This CDR3 contains 14 residues. Written as DNA, the CDR3 is TGTGCCAGTAGGACGACAGGGGGCCCCTACGAGCAGTACTTC. It specifies CASRTTGGPYEQYF.

The chain is built from TRBV6-5 and TRBJ2-7, with TRBD1 as a possible D gene (6 bases). Germline V gene lookup returns CDR1 MNHEY and CDR2 SVGAGI. The ends were cut back, 7 bases at V and 7 bases at J, with 14 bases in the middle. The CDR3 loop spans 12 amino acids. CDR3 residues: CASTRGQGEQYF. For the CDR3, the DNA is TGTGCCAGCACCAGGGGTCAGGGGGAGCAGTACTTC.

The chain joins TRBV27 to TRBJ1-6; the D gene is possibly TRBD1 (5 bases). The CDR3 loop spans 15 amino acids. Germline CDR1 and CDR2: MNHEY and SMNVEV (reference sequence). Trimming pared 7 bases from V and 7 bases from J, leaving 17 bases between. The CDR3 sequence: CASKGLISHNSPLHF. CDR3 nucleotide sequence: TGTGCCAGCAAGGGACTTATTTCCCACAATTCACCCCTCCACTTT.

This chain links TRBV25-1 with TRBJ1-1; D is unclear. The germline V and J ends were trimmed by 1 base and 1 base, with 10 bases remaining between them. Germline V gene sequence: CDR1 MGHDK, CDR2 SYGVNS. The CDR3 contains 15 residues. The CDR3 DNA follows: TGTGCCAGCAGTGAATTCAGTGGTACGAACACTGAAGCTTTCTTT. The encoded protein is CASSEFSGTNTEAFF.

The V gene is TRBV19, the J gene TRBJ1-1, with D perhaps TRBD1 (6 bases). The CDR3 extends over 12 amino acids. Trimming left V 7 bases short and J 6 bases short, with 12 bases between. The germline gives CDR1 LNHDA, CDR2 SQIVND (reference sequence). CDR3 loop: CASIGGAPEAFF. DNA of the CDR3: TGTGCCAGTATAGGGGGGGCGCCTGAAGCTTTCTTT.